The clone carrying this T cell receptor beta chain was seen a few times. Its target is unknown. A J-beta primer mix and a sample-barcoded 5' primer were used in a second PCR of roughly 6 to 11 cycles. TCRdb recomputed calls from the 5' RACE reads with MiXCR, one row per CDR3 protein. The sample contains 1.8 million or so distinct CDR3 sequences, about 39% of which appear only once. Germline V gives CDR1 MGHRA, CDR2 YSYEKL. After removal of 1 base from V and 4 bases from J, the junction contained 4 bases not matched to a gene. CDR3 length: 15 amino acids. This record belongs to a study of blood T cells in healthy people across ages. Study as a whole: About one barcoded beta molecule per two T cells came from capture by template switching.

The study's findings and limits: The donors' CMV status was not determined, possibly confounding changes in expanded clonotypes.

This chain uses TRBV4-1 with TRBJ2-1; 7 bases match TRBD2. The source of this sequence is a human donor in good health. Material for sequencing was blood. The CDR3, as DNA: TGCGCCAGCAGCCAAGGAGAGCGGGGTTACAATGAGCAGTTCTTC. Residues: CASSQGERGYNEQFF.